The 30 T cell receptor beta chains in this list originate from one sample, sequenced in a study of cytomegalovirus exposure and HLA in healthy donors. A multiplex PCR was run with 60 Vbeta primers and 13 Jbeta primers. Sequenced by immunoSEQ multiplex PCR; TCRdb stores in-frame clones only, minus some. The sample features approximately 140,000 clones, with 2% to 2.5% in its top ten. The specimen was PBMCs. The receptors were gathered from a woman between 18 and 30 years old in good health and CMV-seronegative.

CDR3 residues: CASRQREGPYEQYF. The CDR3 DNA reads as TGTGCCAGCAGACAGCGGGAGGGCCCCTACGAGCAGTACTTC. The J gene is TRBJ2-7, the V gene TRBV6-6, with 10 bases lining up with TRBD2. Germline CDR1 and CDR2: MNHNY and SVGAGI (reference sequence). V lost 6 bases to trimming and J lost 2 bases; unmatched junction nucleotides: 4. The CDR3 loop spans 14 amino acids.

The chain uses TRBV6-4 and TRBJ2-1; 7 bases map to TRBD2. Germline values: CDR1 MRHNA, CDR2 SNTAGT. Trimming took 0 bases from V and 4 from J; bases not matched to a gene: 3. The CDR3 has 15 residues. CDR3 residues: CASSDSLAAYNEQFF. CDR3 in DNA: TGTGCCAGCAGTGACTCGCTAGCGGCTTACAATGAGCAGTTCTTC.

As to this clone: A junction boundary mismatches the germline segment, possibly from a read error. This same CDR3 is encoded by further DNA sequences in the sample. The chain has TRBV9 and TRBJ1-4, with TRBD1 matching 8 bases. CDR3 length equals 14 residues. Germline-derived CDR1 and CDR2 are SGDLS and YYNGEE. The CDR3, as DNA: TGTGCTAGCAGCGGGACAGGAAATAATGAAAAACTGTTTTTT. Encoded protein: CASSGTGNNEKLFF.

V and J are TRBV5-1 and TRBJ2-5, with TRBD1 matching over 8 bases. CDR3 length: 13 residues. Losses at the gene ends were 4 bases for V and 5 bases for J; bases not matched to a gene: 4. Germline V gives CDR1 SGHRS, CDR2 YFSETQ. The CDR3 DNA is TGCGCCAGCAGCAACAGACAGGGGGAGACCCAGTACTTC. Its protein is CASSNRQGETQYF.

The chain combines TRBV18 with TRBJ2-1; TRBD2 matches at 9 bases. Trimming took 8 bases from V and 5 from J; bases not matched to a gene: 7. CDR3 length: 14 residues. The germline V gene encodes CDR1 KGHSH and CDR2 LQKENI. The CDR3 DNA reads TGTGCCAGCGGCCCTAGCGGGACTAACAATGAGCAGTTCTTC. Protein sequence: CASGPSGTNNEQFF.

V usage is TRBV10-3 and J usage is TRBJ1-2; maybe TRBD1 (6 bases). Trimming removed 7 bases at V and 4 bases at J, with 22 bases between. CDR1 ENHRY and CDR2 SYGVKD come from the germline V gene. The CDR3 is 16 amino acids. This CDR3 reads CAITTQEGTTGYGYTF. The CDR3 bases are TGTGCCATCACCACCCAAGAAGGGACAACCGGCTATGGCTACACCTTC.

This chain joins TRBV7-2 and TRBJ2-5; a weak D match, TRBD2 (6 bases). Near its end, the DNA agrees better with TRBJ2-7, so the J call may be wrong. This CDR3 has 15 residues. In germline, CDR1 is SGHTA, CDR2 FQGNSA. In nucleotides, the CDR3 is TGTGCCAGCAGCTTAGCATCACTAGCAACCTACGAGCAGTACTTC. This codes for CASSLASLATYEQYF.

This chain joins TRBV4-2 and TRBJ1-1, with 9 nucleotides matching TRBD1. V shed 3 bases and J 6 bases; nucleotides not matched to a gene: 8. Germline loops: CDR1 LGHNA, CDR2 YNFKEQ. This CDR3 is 15 amino acids long. The CDR3 sequence: CASSHPGTGIAEAFF. As DNA, the CDR3 is TGTGCCAGCAGCCATCCCGGGACAGGGATCGCTGAAGCTTTCTTT.

Here the CDR3 DNA reads TGTGCCAGTAGTATATTAGGAGCGGGAGCGGGCGAGCAGTACTTC. Its translation: CASSILGAGAGEQYF. This chain links TRBV19 with TRBJ2-7, with TRBD2 matching 8 bases. The germline V gene has CDR1 LNHDA and CDR2 SQIVND (reference sequence). V lost 2 bases and J lost 6; bases outside the gene matches: 9. The CDR3 runs 15 residues.

The V and J genes are TRBV5-6 and TRBJ2-1; 12 bases are shared with TRBD2. This CDR3 has 16 amino acids. CDR1 and CDR2 from the germline V gene are SGHDT and YYEEEE. Trimming at V came to 4 bases and at J to 7 bases, leaving 9 bases not matched to a gene. In DNA, the CDR3 is TGTGCCAGCAGCCCCAGGTCTAGCGGGAGGGGGAATGAGCAGTTCTTC. The encoded protein is CASSPRSSGRGNEQFF.

The CDR3 reads CASRNPSGADTQYF. The CDR3 region has the DNA TGTGCCAGCAGGAATCCTAGCGGGGCAGATACGCAGTATTTT. The chain couples TRBV6-6 to TRBJ2-3, with 9 bases that match TRBD2. Unmatched junction bases numbered 5, after V lost 6 bases and J lost 4 bases. The CDR3 is 14 residues long. From germline, CDR1 is MNHNY and CDR2 SVGAGI (reference sequence).

The genes are TRBV7-2 and TRBJ2-7; the match to TRBD2 covers 11 bases. Unmatched junction bases numbered 10, after V lost 5 bases and J lost 4 bases. This CDR3 region has 16 residues. Germline V lookup: CDR1 SGHTA, CDR2 FQGNSA. The CDR3 DNA sequence: TGTGCCAGCAGCCTAGATCGTAGCGGGAGGGGGTACGAGCAGTACTTC. It translates to CASSLDRSGRGYEQYF.

The V call is TRBV9, the J call TRBJ2-5; 7 bases agree with TRBD1. Trimming at V came to 4 bases and at J to 5 bases, leaving 8 bases not matched to a gene. Germline CDR1 is SGDLS and CDR2 is YYNGEE. The CDR3 runs 14 residues. CDR3 sequence: CASSPQGKRETQYF. Here the CDR3 DNA reads TGTGCCAGCAGCCCACAGGGGAAGAGGGAGACCCAGTACTTC.

The V call is TRBV4-3, the J call TRBJ2-2; D gene unclear. V lost 6 bases to trimming and J lost 2 bases, with 13 bases between them. This CDR3 has 15 residues. The germline V gene encodes CDR1 LGHNA and CDR2 YSLEER. As DNA, the CDR3 is TGCGCCAGCAGTCCCCTAACTGCTAACACCGGGGAGCTGTTTTTT. Protein sequence: CASSPLTANTGELFF.

V is TRBV5-4 and J is TRBJ1-2, with 10 nucleotides matching TRBD1. The germline CDR1 and CDR2 sequences are SGHNT and YYREEE (reference sequence). The CDR3 loop spans 13 amino acids. V was pared by 7 bases and J by 7 bases, with 7 bases of the junction left unmatched. CDR3 coding DNA: TGTGCCAGCCAAAGACAGGGGGCGGGTGGCTACACCTTC. Its translation: CASQRQGAGGYTF.

The chain joins TRBV7-3 to TRBJ2-2; D might be TRBD2 (5 bases). The V end lost 5 bases, the J end lost 1 base, and 14 bases lay between the germline ends. Germline lookup yields CDR1 SGHTA and CDR2 FQGTGA. The CDR3 is made up of 16 amino acids. The CDR3 spells CASSPFNAGNTGELFF. The CDR3 DNA reads as TGTGCCAGCAGCCCATTTAACGCGGGGAACACCGGGGAGCTGTTTTTT.

The chain employs TRBV9 and TRBJ2-3; 10 positions agree with TRBD1. This CDR3 has 15 residues. After removal of 3 bases from V and 2 bases from J, the junction contained 3 bases not matched to a gene. CDR1 and CDR2 (germline): SGDLS, YYNGEE. CDR3 protein: CASSGTGGSTDTQYF. The CDR3 DNA sequence: TGTGCCAGCAGCGGGACAGGGGGGTCCACAGATACGCAGTATTTT.

The chain recombines TRBV5-1 with TRBJ2-5, with 7 bases that match TRBD1. Germline V gene sequence: CDR1 SGHRS, CDR2 YFSETQ. V was clipped by 0 bases and J by 3 bases; unmatched bases: 2. This CDR3 spans 14 amino acids. CDR3 nucleotides: TGCGCCAGCAGCTTGGTCGGGACAGAAGAGACCCAGTACTTC. Amino acid sequence: CASSLVGTEETQYF. The whole variable domain, remainder taken from reference TRBV5-1 and TRBJ2-5, is KAGVTQTPRYLIKTRGQQVTLSCSPISGHRSVSWYQQTPGQGLQFLFEYFSETQRNKGNFPGRFSGRQFSNSRSEMNVSTLELGDSALYLCASSLVGTEETQYFGPGTRLLVL.

The chain carries TRBV27 and TRBJ1-1, with TRBD1 identical over 8 bases. The V gene end was trimmed by 7 bases and the J gene end by 10 bases; junction bases not matched to a gene: 8. Germline CDR1 and CDR2: MNHEY and SMNVEV (reference sequence). The CDR3 covers 12 residues. CDR3 bases: TGTGCCAGCAAATCCCAGGGGGCGAGAGCTTTCTTT. Protein sequence: CASKSQGARAFF.

J is TRBJ1-1 and V is TRBV27, with 9 nucleotides matching TRBD1. Trimming removed 2 bases from V and 5 bases from J; junction bases left unmatched: 3. The CDR3 loop spans 14 amino acids. Germline values: CDR1 MNHEY, CDR2 SMNVEV (reference sequence). The CDR3 DNA sequence: TGTGCCAGCAGTTTAAAGGGACAGGGTACTGAAGCTTTCTTT. Its protein is CASSLKGQGTEAFF.

The chain has TRBV7-8 and TRBJ2-1; D may be TRBD2 (5 bases). CDR1 and CDR2 (germline): SGHVS, FQNEAQ. V lost 2 bases and J lost 3, with 11 bases in between. CDR3 length equals 15 residues. The CDR3 spells CASSLNRDRYNEQFF. The CDR3 bases are TGTGCCAGCAGCTTAAACCGGGATCGCTACAATGAGCAGTTCTTC.

This chain links TRBV6-1 with TRBJ1-1, with a weak D call TRBD1 (5 bases). The CDR3 loop spans 15 amino acids. The germline V and J ends were trimmed by 4 bases and 4 bases, with 16 bases remaining between them. CDR1 is MNHNS, CDR2 SASEGT, per germline. The CDR3 DNA reads as TGTGCCAGCAGTGCGGAACCGGAGGGGAGCACTGAAGCTTTCTTT. Protein sequence: CASSAEPEGSTEAFF.

V usage is TRBV5-5 and J usage is TRBJ1-1; 7 bases are a match to TRBD1. Trimming took 2 bases from V and 6 from J; bases not matched to a gene: 10. Germline loops: CDR1 SGHKS, CDR2 YYEKEE (reference sequence). This CDR3 contains 15 residues. For the CDR3, the DNA is TGTGCCAGCAGCTTCCCCCCCGACAGGGAGGCTGAAGCTTTCTTT. Its protein is CASSFPPDREAEAFF.

On this clone itself: Germline and junction disagree at one end, which may indicate a read error. This sequence joins TRBV30 and TRBJ1-1, with D perhaps TRBD1 (5 bases). This CDR3 has 15 residues. Germline CDR1 reads GTSNPN; CDR2 reads SVGIG (reference sequence). CDR3: CARSVPRGLNTEAFF. CDR3 nucleotides: TGTGCCCGGAGTGTACCTAGGGGCCTGAACACTGAAGCTTTCTTT.

This rearrangement joins TRBV7-9 to TRBJ2-1; D uncertain. Germline CDR1 and CDR2: SEHNR and FQNEAQ (reference sequence). The ends were cut back, 5 bases at V and 0 bases at J, with 11 bases in the middle. The CDR3 covers 15 residues. CDR3 in DNA: TGTGCCAGCAGCGAGGCGGCTAGCTCCTACAATGAGCAGTTCTTC. Its translation is CASSEAASSYNEQFF.

The V call is TRBV11-1, the J call TRBJ1-3; TRBD1 matches at 7 bases. V was pared by 2 bases and J by 0 bases, with 7 bases of the junction left unmatched. CDR3 length: 17 residues. Per the germline V gene, CDR1 is SGHAT and CDR2 is FQDESV (reference sequence). The CDR3 region is CASSLTGDSYSGNTIYF. The CDR3 DNA is TGTGCCAGCAGCTTAACCGGGGACAGCTACTCTGGAAACACCATATATTTT.

Regarding this clone: Germline and junction disagree at one end, which may indicate a read error. The chain links TRBV9 to TRBJ2-3; TRBD2 matches at 9 bases. The germline V gene encodes CDR1 SGDLS and CDR2 YYNGEE. This CDR3 region has 17 residues. CDR3 residues: CASGPPALAGLTHTQYF. The CDR3 DNA is TGTGCCAGTGGCCCCCCCGCTCTAGCGGGACTCACACATACGCAGTATTTT.

The rearrangement joins TRBV4-1 to TRBJ1-2, with a possible D match to TRBD1 (5 bases). There are 14 residues in the CDR3. V shed 3 bases and J shed 4 bases, with 12 bases lying between them. Germline CDR1 is MGHRA and CDR2 is YSYEKL. CDR3 DNA sequence: TGCGCCAGCAGCCAGTCGACAGCGCTCTATGGCTACACCTTC. It is translated as CASSQSTALYGYTF.

This chain uses TRBV29-1 with TRBJ1-5, with D perhaps matching TRBD1 (6 bases). The CDR3 covers 13 residues. Germline CDR1 reads SQVTM; CDR2 reads ANQGSEA. V was pared by 6 bases and J by 5 bases, with 14 bases between. The CDR3 DNA reads TGCAGCGTCAGGACAGATCTCGATCAGCCCCAGCATTTT. It translates to CSVRTDLDQPQHF.

This chain uses TRBV6-4 with TRBJ1-1; D may be TRBD1 (6 bases). The CDR3 loop spans 13 amino acids. Per the germline V gene, CDR1 is MRHNA and CDR2 is SNTAGT. Trimming took off 5 bases at V and 4 bases at J, with 11 bases between the two ends. The DNA of the CDR3 is TGTGCCAGCAGTTACAGGGACGGCACTGAAGCTTTCTTT. It codes for CASSYRDGTEAFF.